Listed below are T cell receptor beta chains from one sample, sequenced in a study of cytomegalovirus exposure and HLA in healthy donors. Sequencing used immunoSEQ multiplex PCR; TCRdb keeps in-frame clones, though not all of them. The sample contains 90,000 to 130,000 clones, around three quarters of which appear only once. The sequenced sample was PBMCs. These receptors all stem from a woman aged 25 to 39 in good health and CMV-seronegative. The CDR3 runs from the conserved cysteine through the conserved F or W. A D gene is named only where the DNA matches it firmly. Expanded clones are given a class, and other clones once, few, many or no size at all.

TRBD2 | TRBJ2-5 | TRBV5-4 | NA | CASNQGGTRSETQYF | TGTGCCAGCAATCAAGGGGGGACTAGGTCGGAGACCCAGTACTTC
NA | TRBJ1-1 | TRBV19 | NA | CASNDAGEAFF | TGTGCCAGTAATGACGCAGGGGAAGCTTTCTTT
TRBD1 | TRBJ1-5 | TRBV4-2 | NA | CASSQDRQGSNQPQHF | TGTGCCAGCAGCCAAGATCGACAGGGAAGCAATCAGCCCCAGCATTTT
TRBD1 | TRBJ1-5 | TRBV7-8 | NA | CASSLGFVTGNTQPQHF | TGTGCCAGCAGCTTAGGTTTCGTGACAGGGAATACTCAGCCCCAGCATTTT
NA | TRBJ1-1 | TRBV19 | NA | CASIDREAFF | TGTGCCAGTATCGACAGGGAAGCTTTCTTT
NA | TRBJ2-4 | TRBV7-6 | NA | CASSLSPGNIQYF | TGTGCCAGCAGCTTATCTCCGGGGAACATTCAGTACTTC
NA | TRBJ2-7 | TRBV5-4 | NA | CASSSGHAAYEQYF | TGTGCCAGCAGCTCCGGACACGCAGCCTACGAGCAGTACTTC
TRBD2 | TRBJ2-1 | TRBV7-8 | NA | CASSLGLAGGDNEQFF | TGTGCCAGCAGCTTAGGTCTAGCGGGAGGGGACAATGAGCAGTTCTTC
TRBD1 | TRBJ1-1 | TRBV7-9 | NA | CASSYRGQDEAFF | TGTGCCAGCAGCTACCGGGGACAGGATGAAGCTTTCTTT
NA | TRBJ2-7 | TRBV6-5 | NA | CASRSTGRLAEQYF | TGTGCCAGCCGATCCACCGGGAGACTTGCCGAGCAGTACTTC
TRBD1 | TRBJ1-1 | TRBV5-8 | NA | CASSWGTGGMNTEAFF | TGTGCCAGCAGCTGGGGGACAGGGGGGATGAACACTGAAGCTTTCTTT
TRBD2 | TRBJ2-2 | TRBV11-2 | NA | CASRKTSGLNTGELFF | TGTGCCAGCAGGAAAACTAGCGGGCTGAACACCGGGGAGCTGTTTTTT
NA | TRBJ2-7 | TRBV12-5 | NA | CASGSSRDTFHEQYF | TGTGCTAGTGGTTCCTCCCGGGACACCTTCCACGAGCAGTACTTC
NA | TRBJ2-2 | TRBV2 | NA | CASSDDSANTGELFF | TGTGCCAGCAGTGACGACTCCGCGAACACCGGGGAGCTGTTTTTT
NA | TRBJ2-5 | TRBV18 | NA | CASSPRNPAAKQETQYF | TGTGCCAGCTCACCAAGAAACCCGGCGGCGAAACAAGAGACCCAGTACTTC
TRBD1 | TRBJ1-4 | TRBV13 | NA | CASSLHLLGTGQGGGEKLFF | TGTGCCAGCAGCTTACATTTGTTGGGGACAGGGCAAGGCGGCGGTGAAAAACTGTTTTTT
NA | TRBJ1-1 | TRBV6-1 | NA | CASISDPGAFF | TGTGCCAGCATTTCGGACCCGGGGGCTTTCTTT
TRBD2 | TRBJ2-3 | TRBV7-9 | NA | CASSETRGGPDTQYF | TGTGCCAGCAGCGAAACGCGGGGGGGACCAGATACGCAGTATTTT
NA | TRBJ2-3 | TRBV5-4 | once | CASSSLGGGLRDTQYF | TGTGCCAGCAGCTCCCTCGGCGGAGGGTTGCGGGATACGCAGTATTTT
NA | TRBJ1-2 | TRBV25-1 | NA | CASSEINEDRDYGYTF | TGTGCCAGCAGTGAAATTAACGAGGACAGAGACTATGGCTACACCTTC
NA | TRBJ1-2 | TRBV7-9 | few | CASSPSKTNYGYTF | TGTGCCAGCAGCCCGAGTAAGACAAACTATGGCTACACCTTC
TRBD1 | TRBJ1-2 | TRBV5-1 | NA | CASSLANRGENYGYTF | TGCGCCAGCAGCTTGGCCAACAGGGGAGAGAACTATGGCTACACCTTC
NA | TRBJ2-3 | TRBV7-2 | NA | CASSSRLGGHVDTQYF | TGTGCCAGCAGCTCGCGACTCGGGGGGCATGTAGATACGCAGTATTTT
NA | TRBJ2-6 | TRBV7-9 | NA | CASSSSGANVLTF | TGTGCCAGCAGTTCTTCTGGGGCCAACGTCCTGACTTTC
NA | TRBJ2-2 | TRBV7-7 | NA | CASREAANTGELFF | TGTGCTAGCAGGGAGGCAGCGAACACCGGGGAGCTGTTTTTT
NA | TRBJ1-1 | TRBV25-1 | few | CASSELGENEAFF | TGTGCCAGCAGTGAACTCGGGGAAAATGAAGCTTTCTTT
NA | TRBJ2-1 | TRBV5-1 | NA | CASSLELAPYNEQFF | TGCGCCAGCAGCTTGGAACTAGCCCCATACAATGAGCAGTTCTTC
TRBD1 | TRBJ2-7 | TRBV6-1 | NA | CASSADRDRGRYEQYF | TGTGCCAGCAGTGCTGACCGGGACAGGGGAAGGTACGAGCAGTACTTC
NA | TRBJ1-2 | TRBV28 | NA | CASSQGGYGYTF | TGTGCCAGCAGTCAGGGAGGCTATGGCTACACCTTC